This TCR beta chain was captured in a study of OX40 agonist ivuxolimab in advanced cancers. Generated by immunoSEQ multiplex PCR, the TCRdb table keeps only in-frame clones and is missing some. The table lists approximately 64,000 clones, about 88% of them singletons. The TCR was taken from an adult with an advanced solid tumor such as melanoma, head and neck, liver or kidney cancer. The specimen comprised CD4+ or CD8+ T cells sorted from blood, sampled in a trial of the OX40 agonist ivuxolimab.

CDR3 region: CASSAGHANYGYTF. As DNA, the CDR3 is TGTGCTAGTTCCGCGGGACACGCTAACTATGGCTACACCTTC. The rearrangement links TRBV12-5 to TRBJ1-2, with D tentatively TRBD1 (6 bases). The V end was cut by 8 bases, the J end by 0 bases, with 13 bases between. This CDR3 has 14 residues. From germline, CDR1 is LGHNT and CDR2 FRNRAP.